This T cell receptor (beta chain) was identified during a study of identical twins. Overall study findings and caveats: A lower insertion count was a feature of abundant cord blood beta clonotypes, with no such feature in memory repertoires. Conclusions were based on cross-sectional statistical analysis, without following the same donors.

This clonotype was recorded a few times. Its antigen is unidentified. TCRdb recomputed calls from the 5' RACE reads with MiXCR, one row per CDR3 protein. Of under 800,000 distinct CDR3 sequences listed, approximately 21% were seen once; the top ten hold approximately 4.3%. Germline-derived CDR1 and CDR2 are SGHRS and YFSETQ. This CDR3 comprises 16 residues. V trimming: 5 bases; J trimming: 5 bases; junction bases outside the gene matches: 8. These data were likewise used in another study, on T cells expressing NK-cell markers. That source notes: Sorted CD3+CD56+NKG2C+, CD3+CD56+NKG2C- and CD3+CD56-NKG2C+ T-cell subsets were beta-chain profiled. HCMV specificity was not established for the expanded NKG2C+ T cell clones.

Sequenced input: PBMCs. This clonotype was sampled from a young woman in good health. The rearrangement joins TRBV5-1 to TRBJ2-2, with 11 bases aligning to TRBD2. CDR3 sequence reads: CASRGLAVGRTGELFF. The CDR3 DNA reads as TGCGCCAGCAGGGGACTAGCGGTCGGTCGGACCGGGGAGCTGTTTTTT.